This T cell receptor (beta chain) emerged from a study of T cell repertoires in cytomegalovirus infection. Across the whole study: CMV infection together with matching HLA type was indicated by public TCR beta signatures.

General observations from the study: Based on cumulative public TCR beta family frequency, carriers of CMV plus the relevant HLA were identified.

Trimming removed 2 bases at V and 7 bases at J, with 9 bases between. Germline-derived CDR1 and CDR2 are LGHNA and YSLEER. The CDR3 covers 13 residues. One entry per CDR3 protein, called by TCRdb with MiXCR from the reads. The sample lists fewer than 900,000 distinct CDR3 sequences; approximately 32% were seen once. To note about this clonotype: Its antigen is as yet unknown.

The sequence derives from a human donor in good health (CMV status not recorded). Some clones in this sample may be carry-over from other donors' samples. Material: cultured CD8+ T cells from PBMCs, obtained from culture after CMV antigen stimulation. V gene TRBV4-3 combines with J gene TRBJ2-1; no definite D call. The CDR3 nucleotides read TGCGCCAGCAGCCAATCCTGGTCGAATGAGCAGTTCTTC. Its translation: CASSQSWSNEQFF.